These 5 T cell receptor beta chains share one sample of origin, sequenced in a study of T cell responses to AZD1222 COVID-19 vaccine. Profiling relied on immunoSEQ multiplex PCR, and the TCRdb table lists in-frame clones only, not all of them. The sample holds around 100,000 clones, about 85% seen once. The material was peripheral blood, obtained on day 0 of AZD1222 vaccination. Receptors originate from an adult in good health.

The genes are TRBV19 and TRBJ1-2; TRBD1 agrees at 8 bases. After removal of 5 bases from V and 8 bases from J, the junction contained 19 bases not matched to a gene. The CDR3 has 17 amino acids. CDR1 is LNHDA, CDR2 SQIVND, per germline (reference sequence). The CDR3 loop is CASSYTLSGTGFSGYTF. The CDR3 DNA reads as TGTGCCAGTAGTTACACACTATCCGGGACAGGTTTCTCGGGCTACACCTTC.

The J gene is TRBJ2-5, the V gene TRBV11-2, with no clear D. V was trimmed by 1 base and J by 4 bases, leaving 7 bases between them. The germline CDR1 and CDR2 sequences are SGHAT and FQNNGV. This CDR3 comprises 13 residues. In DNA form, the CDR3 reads TGTGCCAGCAGCTTAGGCCTAATAGAGACCCAGTACTTC. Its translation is CASSLGLIETQYF. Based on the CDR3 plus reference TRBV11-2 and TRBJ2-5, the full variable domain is EAGVAQSPRYKIIEKRQSVAFWCNPISGHATLYWYQQILGQGPKLLIQFQNNGVVDDSQLPKDRFSAERLKGVDSTLKIQPAKLEDSAVYLCASSLGLIETQYFGPGTRLLVL.

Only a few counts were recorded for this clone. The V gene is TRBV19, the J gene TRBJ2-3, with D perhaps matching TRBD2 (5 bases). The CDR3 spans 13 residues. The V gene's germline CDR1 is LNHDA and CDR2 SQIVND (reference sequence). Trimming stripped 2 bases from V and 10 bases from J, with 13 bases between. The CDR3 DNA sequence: TGTGCCAGTAGTATATCCTTTAGGCGGGCGCAGTATTTT. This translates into CASSISFRRAQYF.

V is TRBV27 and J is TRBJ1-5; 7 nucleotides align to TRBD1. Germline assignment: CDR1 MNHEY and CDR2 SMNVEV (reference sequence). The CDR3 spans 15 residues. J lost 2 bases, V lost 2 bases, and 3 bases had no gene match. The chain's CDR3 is CASSLGGQGNQPQHF. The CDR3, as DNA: TGTGCCAGCAGTTTAGGTGGACAGGGCAATCAGCCCCAGCATTTT.

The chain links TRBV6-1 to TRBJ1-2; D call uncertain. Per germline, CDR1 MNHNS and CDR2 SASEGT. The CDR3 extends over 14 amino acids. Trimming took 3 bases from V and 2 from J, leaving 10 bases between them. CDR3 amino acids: CASSERLSNYGYTF. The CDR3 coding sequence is TGTGCCAGCAGTGAGAGGCTTTCGAACTATGGCTACACCTTC.